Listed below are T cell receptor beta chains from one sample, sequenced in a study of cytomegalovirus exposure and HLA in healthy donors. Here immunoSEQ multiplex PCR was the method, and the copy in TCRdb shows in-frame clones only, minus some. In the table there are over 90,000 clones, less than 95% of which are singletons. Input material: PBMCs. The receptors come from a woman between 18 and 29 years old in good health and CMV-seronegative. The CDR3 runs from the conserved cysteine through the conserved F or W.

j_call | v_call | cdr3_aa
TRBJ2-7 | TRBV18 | CASSRGQGAYEQYF
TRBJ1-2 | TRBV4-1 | CASSHPSGDRYYGYTF
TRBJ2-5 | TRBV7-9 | CASSLAGAETQYF
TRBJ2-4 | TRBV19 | CASSSTPAGGMNIQYF
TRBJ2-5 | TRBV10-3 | CAISEPGAGADQETQYF
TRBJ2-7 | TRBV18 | CASSPGGPLGEQYF
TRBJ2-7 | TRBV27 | CASSPSVEYRREIPYEQYF
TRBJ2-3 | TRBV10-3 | CAIRGAFSTDTQYF
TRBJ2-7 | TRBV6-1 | CASSEPTTGDSYEQYF
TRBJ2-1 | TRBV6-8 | CANDASEKWVWGSYNEQFF
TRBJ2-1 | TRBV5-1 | CASSLEGTSGRDEQFF
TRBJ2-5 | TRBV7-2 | CASKRQEETQYF
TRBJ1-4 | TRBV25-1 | CASSEPARGNEKLFF
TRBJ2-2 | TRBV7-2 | CASSLLDTGELFF
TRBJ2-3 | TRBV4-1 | CASSLEAGGGTDTQYF
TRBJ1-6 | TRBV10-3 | CAITRGQGKNSPLHF
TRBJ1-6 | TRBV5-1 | CASSLPQGASSPLHF
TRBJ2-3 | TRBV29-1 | CSGGTSGTKTDTQYF
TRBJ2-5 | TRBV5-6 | CASSDGSQETQYF
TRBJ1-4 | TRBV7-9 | CASSFGPGQEFF
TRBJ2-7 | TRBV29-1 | CSVAVGQGGEQYF
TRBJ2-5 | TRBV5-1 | CASSYEGETQYF